The 4 T cell receptor beta chains listed next were all sequenced from one sample in a study of cytomegalovirus exposure and HLA in healthy donors. This PCR relied on a set of 60 Vbeta primers and 13 Jbeta primers. Clones were read by immunoSEQ multiplex PCR, and TCRdb kept only the in-frame ones, dropping some. The sample includes some 140,000 clones, approximately 61% of them seen just once. The sequenced material came from PBMCs. These receptors originate from a human donor in good health.

DNA for the CDR3: TGTGCCAGCATCAGAACGGACATGGGGGGTTACGAGCAGTACTTC. Its protein is CASIRTDMGGYEQYF. J is TRBJ2-5 and V is TRBV6-1; tentative D call: TRBD2 (6 bases). The J call may be faulty, since TRBJ2-7 better matches the DNA end. The CDR3 is 15 amino acids. Per the germline V gene, CDR1 is MNHNS and CDR2 is SASEGT.

This clone was counted a few times. V gene TRBV7-9 combines with J gene TRBJ1-2; D perhaps matches TRBD1 (6 bases). With 5 bases removed from V and 8 bases from J, the gap between germline ends came to 15 bases. The germline gives CDR1 SEHNR, CDR2 FQNEAQ (reference sequence). The CDR3 totals 13 residues. The CDR3 region is CASSGGAPGGYTF. The CDR3 coding sequence is TGTGCCAGCAGCGGGGGGGCCCCCGGGGGCTACACCTTC.

The chain is built from TRBV28 and TRBJ2-6; 8 positions match TRBD1. Per germline, CDR1 MDHEN and CDR2 SYDVKM. Germline trimming cut 5 bases from V and 0 bases from J; bases unmatched to any gene: 9. This CDR3 comprises 18 residues. CDR3 bases: TGTGCCAGCAGTCTACGGACAGGGAGTAGCTCTGGGGCCAACGTCCTGACTTTC. This sequence encodes CASSLRTGSSSGANVLTF.

In this sample, this clone turned up a few times. This chain connects TRBV6-5 to TRBJ1-1; D perhaps matches TRBD1 (6 bases). Germline lookup yields CDR1 MNHEY and CDR2 SVGAGI. Trimming pared 6 bases from V and 13 bases from J, leaving 15 bases between. This CDR3 has 11 amino acids. The DNA for the CDR3 is TGTGCCAGCAGCAACAGGGAAATAGATTTCTTT. Encoded protein: CASSNREIDFF.